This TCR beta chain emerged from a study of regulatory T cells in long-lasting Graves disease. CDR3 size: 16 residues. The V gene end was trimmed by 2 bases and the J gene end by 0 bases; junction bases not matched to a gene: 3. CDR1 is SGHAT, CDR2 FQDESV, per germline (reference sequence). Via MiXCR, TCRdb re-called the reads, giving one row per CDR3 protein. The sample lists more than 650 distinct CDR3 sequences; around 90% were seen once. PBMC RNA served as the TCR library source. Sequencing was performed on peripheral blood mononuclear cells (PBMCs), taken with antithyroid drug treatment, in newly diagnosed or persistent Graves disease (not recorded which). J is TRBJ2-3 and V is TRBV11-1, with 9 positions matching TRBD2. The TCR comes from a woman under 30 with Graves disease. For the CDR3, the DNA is TGTGCCAGCAGCTTAATAGGACTAGCGAGCACAGATACGCAGTATTTT. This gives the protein CASSLIGLASTDTQYF.